This TCR beta chain was documented in a study of T cells in Graves' hyperthyroidism and ophthalmopathy. The sample holds many counts of this clonotype. A read error may produce the germline difference seen at one junction end. It was uncontrolled infection, other autoimmune disease, pregnancy or lactation that excluded patients. Thyroid ultrasound and orbital computed tomography, with clinical symptoms and serum thyroxine and TRAb, informed diagnoses. There were TCR beta CDR3 regions amplified from RNA transcripts. First-round RT-PCR with HTBI primers amplified the TCR CDR3 region. TCRdb itself ran the multiplex PCR reads through MiXCR, one entry per CDR3 protein. The sample carries roughly 500,000 distinct CDR3 sequences, 40% to 50% recorded once. The germline V gene has CDR1 SSHAT and CDR2 FNYEAQ (reference sequence). The CDR3 contains 11 residues.

The sequenced sample consisted of peripheral blood or thyroid tissue (not recorded which). V usage is TRBV7-7 and J usage is TRBJ1-4; D uncertain. The TCR comes from an adult woman with Graves' disease, either hyperthyroidism or ophthalmopathy (not recorded which). CDR3 in amino acids: CASSFEEKLFF. The CDR3 coding sequence is TGTGCTAGCAGCTTCGAGGAAAAACTGTTTTTT.